This T cell receptor beta chain was obtained from a study of CD8+ T cells in alopecia areata. As for the study in general: Tofacitinib ran 6 to 18 months, followed by 6 months off drug.

The germline V and J ends were trimmed by 2 bases and 0 bases, with 7 bases remaining between them. Germline V gives CDR1 SGDLS, CDR2 YYNGEE. This CDR3 comprises 14 residues. Reverse transcribed after extraction, RNA yielded cDNA as the sequencing template. Data came from immunoSEQ multiplex PCR; TCRdb stores just in-frame clones and leaves some out. Here the sample spans about 250,000 clones, around three fifths being singletons. This clone appeared a single time. Specified treatment: oral pan-JAK inhibitor, 5-10 mg twice daily. This specimen consisted of CD4+ T cells sorted from blood, obtained between weeks 51 and 54, from a patient treated with tofacitinib. The V call is TRBV9, the J call TRBJ2-3, with D perhaps matching TRBD1 (6 bases). The TCR sequence derives from a human donor with alopecia areata. The CDR3 bases are TGTGCCAGCAGCGTCAGGGGTAGCACAGATACGCAGTATTTT. As protein: CASSVRGSTDTQYF.